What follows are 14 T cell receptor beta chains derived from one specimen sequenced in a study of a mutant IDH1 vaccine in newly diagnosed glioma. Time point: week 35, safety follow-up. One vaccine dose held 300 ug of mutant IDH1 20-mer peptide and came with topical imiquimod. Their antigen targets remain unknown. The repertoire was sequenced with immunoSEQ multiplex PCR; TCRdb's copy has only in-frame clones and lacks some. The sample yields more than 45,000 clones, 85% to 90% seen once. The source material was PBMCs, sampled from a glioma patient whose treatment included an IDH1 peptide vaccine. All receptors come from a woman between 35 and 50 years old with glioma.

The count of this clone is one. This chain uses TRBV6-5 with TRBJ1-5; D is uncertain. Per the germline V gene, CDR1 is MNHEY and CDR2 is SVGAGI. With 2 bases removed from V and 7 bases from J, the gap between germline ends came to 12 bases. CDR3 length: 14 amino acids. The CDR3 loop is CASSYGGVGQPQHF. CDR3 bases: TGTGCCAGCAGTTACGGCGGGGTTGGGCAGCCCCAGCATTTT.

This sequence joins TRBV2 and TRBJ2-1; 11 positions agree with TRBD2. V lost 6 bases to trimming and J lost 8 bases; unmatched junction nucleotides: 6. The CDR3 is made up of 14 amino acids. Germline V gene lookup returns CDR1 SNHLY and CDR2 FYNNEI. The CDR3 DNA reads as TGTGCCAGCAGAGCTAGCGGGGGGATCGATGAGCAGTTCTTC. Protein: CASRASGGIDEQFF. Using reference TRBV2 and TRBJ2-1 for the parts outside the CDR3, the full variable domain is EPEVTQTPSHQVTQMGQEVILRCVPISNHLYFYWYRQILGQKVEFLVSFYNNEISEKSEIFDDQFSVERPDGSNFTLKIRSTKLEDSAMYFCASRASGGIDEQFFGPGTRLTVL.

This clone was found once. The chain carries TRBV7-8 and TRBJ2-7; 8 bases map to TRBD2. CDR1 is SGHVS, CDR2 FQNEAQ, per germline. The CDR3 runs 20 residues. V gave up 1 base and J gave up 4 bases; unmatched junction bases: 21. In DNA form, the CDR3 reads TGTGCCAGCAGCTTAGGGGTCCTCGGATTACGGGAGGGCCTCAGGTACGAGCAGTACTTC. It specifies CASSLGVLGLREGLRYEQYF.

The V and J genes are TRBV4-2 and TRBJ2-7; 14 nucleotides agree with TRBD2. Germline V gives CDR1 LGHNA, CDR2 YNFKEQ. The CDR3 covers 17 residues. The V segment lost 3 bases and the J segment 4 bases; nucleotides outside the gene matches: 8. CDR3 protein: CASSHFPGLAGAYEQYF. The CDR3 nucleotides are TGTGCCAGCAGCCACTTCCCGGGACTAGCGGGAGCATACGAGCAGTACTTC.

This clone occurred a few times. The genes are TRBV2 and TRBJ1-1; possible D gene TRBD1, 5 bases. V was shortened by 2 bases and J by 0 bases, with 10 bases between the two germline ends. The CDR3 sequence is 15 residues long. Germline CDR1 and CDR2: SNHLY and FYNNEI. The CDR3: CASSELAGLNTEAFF. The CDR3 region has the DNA TGTGCCAGCAGTGAATTGGCAGGGTTGAACACTGAAGCTTTCTTT.

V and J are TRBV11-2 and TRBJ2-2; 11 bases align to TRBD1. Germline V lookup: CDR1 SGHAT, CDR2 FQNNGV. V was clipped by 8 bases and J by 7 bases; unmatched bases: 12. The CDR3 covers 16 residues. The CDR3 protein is CASLPGQGVEGGELFF. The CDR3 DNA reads TGTGCCAGCCTGCCGGGACAGGGGGTTGAAGGCGGGGAGCTGTTTTTT.

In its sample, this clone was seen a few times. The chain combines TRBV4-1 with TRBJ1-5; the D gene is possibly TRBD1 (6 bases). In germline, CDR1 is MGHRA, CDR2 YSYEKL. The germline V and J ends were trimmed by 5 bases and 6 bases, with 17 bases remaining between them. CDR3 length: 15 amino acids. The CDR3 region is CASSMTGSSAQPQHF. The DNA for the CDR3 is TGCGCCAGCAGCATGACAGGAAGTAGTGCTCAGCCCCAGCATTTT.

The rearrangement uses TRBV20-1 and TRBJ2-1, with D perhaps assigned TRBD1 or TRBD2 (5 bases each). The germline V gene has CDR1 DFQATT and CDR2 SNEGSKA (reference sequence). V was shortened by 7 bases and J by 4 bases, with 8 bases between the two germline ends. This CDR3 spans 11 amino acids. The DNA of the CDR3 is TGCAGTGGGGACGATTACAATGAGCAGTTCTTC. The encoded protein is CSGDDYNEQFF.

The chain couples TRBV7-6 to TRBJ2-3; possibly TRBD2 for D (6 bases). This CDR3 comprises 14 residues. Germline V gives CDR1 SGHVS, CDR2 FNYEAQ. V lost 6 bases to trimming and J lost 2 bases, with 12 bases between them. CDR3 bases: TGTGCCAGCAGTCAGACTAGTTTCACAGATACGCAGTATTTT. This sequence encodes CASSQTSFTDTQYF.

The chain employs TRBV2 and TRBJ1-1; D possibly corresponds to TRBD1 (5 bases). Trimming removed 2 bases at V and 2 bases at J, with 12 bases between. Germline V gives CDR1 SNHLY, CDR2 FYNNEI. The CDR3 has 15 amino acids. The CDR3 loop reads CASSELGELNTEAFF. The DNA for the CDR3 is TGTGCCAGCAGTGAATTGGGGGAGTTAAACACTGAAGCTTTCTTT.

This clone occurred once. The CDR3 DNA reads TGTGCTAGTGTTTGCACGGGGGCAGGAGACGAGCAGTACTTC. Translated: CASVCTGAGDEQYF. This chain connects TRBV12-5 to TRBJ2-7; D may be TRBD1 or TRBD2 (6 bases each). The CDR3 has 14 residues. Between the trimmed V and J ends, which lost 7 bases and 5 bases, there was a span of 18 bases. CDR1 and CDR2 from the germline V gene are LGHNT and FRNRAP.

CDR3 sequence (DNA): TGCGCCAGCAGCTTAGGGACAGGTAATCAGCCCCAGCATTTT. It translates to CASSLGTGNQPQHF. V gene TRBV5-1 combines with J gene TRBJ1-5, with 8 nucleotides matching TRBD1. CDR3 length equals 14 residues. Per the germline V gene, CDR1 is SGHRS and CDR2 is YFSETQ. The V and J ends lost 2 bases and 4 bases, in that order; junction bases with no gene match: 2.

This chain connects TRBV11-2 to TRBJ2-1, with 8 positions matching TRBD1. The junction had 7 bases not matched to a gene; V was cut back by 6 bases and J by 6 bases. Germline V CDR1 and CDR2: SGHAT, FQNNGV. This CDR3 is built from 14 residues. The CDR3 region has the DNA TGTGCCAGCAGTGAACAGGGGGTGCCCAATGAGCAGTTCTTC. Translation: CASSEQGVPNEQFF.

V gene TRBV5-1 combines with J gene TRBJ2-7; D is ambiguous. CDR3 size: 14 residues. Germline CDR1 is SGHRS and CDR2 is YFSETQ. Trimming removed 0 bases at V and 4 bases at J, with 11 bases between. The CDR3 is CASSLDQLWYEQYF. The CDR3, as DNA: TGCGCCAGCAGCTTGGACCAGCTTTGGTACGAGCAGTACTTC. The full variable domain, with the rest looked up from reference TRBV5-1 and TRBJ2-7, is KAGVTQTPRYLIKTRGQQVTLSCSPISGHRSVSWYQQTPGQGLQFLFEYFSETQRNKGNFPGRFSGRQFSNSRSEMNVSTLELGDSALYLCASSLDQLWYEQYFGPGTRLTVT.